This TCR beta chain was profiled in a study of T cell clonotyping in hematopoietic cell transplantation. Notes on the study in general: Graft donor and pretransplant recipient Inverse Simpson Index values predicted broader posttransplant TCR diversity. CD4 and CD8 repertoire contributions could not be separated without sorting. Pathologically expanded recipient clonotypes increased progressively from day 30 to day 180 as diversity fell.

Sequenced by immunoSEQ multiplex PCR; TCRdb stores in-frame clones only, minus some. The sample carries more than 15,000 clones, around 66% recorded once. Recipient blood drawn about 28 days pretransplant and days 30, 100, 180 after. Worth noting for this clone: Its antigen is unknown.

The V gene's germline CDR1 is MDHEN and CDR2 SYDVKM. Trimming pared 2 bases from V and 4 bases from J, leaving 11 bases between. The CDR3 is made up of 14 amino acids. The sample was PBMCs, taken 30 days after allogeneic stem cell transplant. The origin of this receptor is a male patient in his fifties or sixties who had an allogeneic stem cell transplant from an unrelated donor, so T cells may come from the graft donor. Some clones in this sample may be carry-over from other donors' samples. The genes are TRBV28 and TRBJ1-2; possible D gene TRBD1, 5 bases. DNA of the CDR3: TGTGCCAGCAGTTTACTGGGGCCATCCTATGGCTACACCTTC. Its protein product is CASSLLGPSYGYTF.